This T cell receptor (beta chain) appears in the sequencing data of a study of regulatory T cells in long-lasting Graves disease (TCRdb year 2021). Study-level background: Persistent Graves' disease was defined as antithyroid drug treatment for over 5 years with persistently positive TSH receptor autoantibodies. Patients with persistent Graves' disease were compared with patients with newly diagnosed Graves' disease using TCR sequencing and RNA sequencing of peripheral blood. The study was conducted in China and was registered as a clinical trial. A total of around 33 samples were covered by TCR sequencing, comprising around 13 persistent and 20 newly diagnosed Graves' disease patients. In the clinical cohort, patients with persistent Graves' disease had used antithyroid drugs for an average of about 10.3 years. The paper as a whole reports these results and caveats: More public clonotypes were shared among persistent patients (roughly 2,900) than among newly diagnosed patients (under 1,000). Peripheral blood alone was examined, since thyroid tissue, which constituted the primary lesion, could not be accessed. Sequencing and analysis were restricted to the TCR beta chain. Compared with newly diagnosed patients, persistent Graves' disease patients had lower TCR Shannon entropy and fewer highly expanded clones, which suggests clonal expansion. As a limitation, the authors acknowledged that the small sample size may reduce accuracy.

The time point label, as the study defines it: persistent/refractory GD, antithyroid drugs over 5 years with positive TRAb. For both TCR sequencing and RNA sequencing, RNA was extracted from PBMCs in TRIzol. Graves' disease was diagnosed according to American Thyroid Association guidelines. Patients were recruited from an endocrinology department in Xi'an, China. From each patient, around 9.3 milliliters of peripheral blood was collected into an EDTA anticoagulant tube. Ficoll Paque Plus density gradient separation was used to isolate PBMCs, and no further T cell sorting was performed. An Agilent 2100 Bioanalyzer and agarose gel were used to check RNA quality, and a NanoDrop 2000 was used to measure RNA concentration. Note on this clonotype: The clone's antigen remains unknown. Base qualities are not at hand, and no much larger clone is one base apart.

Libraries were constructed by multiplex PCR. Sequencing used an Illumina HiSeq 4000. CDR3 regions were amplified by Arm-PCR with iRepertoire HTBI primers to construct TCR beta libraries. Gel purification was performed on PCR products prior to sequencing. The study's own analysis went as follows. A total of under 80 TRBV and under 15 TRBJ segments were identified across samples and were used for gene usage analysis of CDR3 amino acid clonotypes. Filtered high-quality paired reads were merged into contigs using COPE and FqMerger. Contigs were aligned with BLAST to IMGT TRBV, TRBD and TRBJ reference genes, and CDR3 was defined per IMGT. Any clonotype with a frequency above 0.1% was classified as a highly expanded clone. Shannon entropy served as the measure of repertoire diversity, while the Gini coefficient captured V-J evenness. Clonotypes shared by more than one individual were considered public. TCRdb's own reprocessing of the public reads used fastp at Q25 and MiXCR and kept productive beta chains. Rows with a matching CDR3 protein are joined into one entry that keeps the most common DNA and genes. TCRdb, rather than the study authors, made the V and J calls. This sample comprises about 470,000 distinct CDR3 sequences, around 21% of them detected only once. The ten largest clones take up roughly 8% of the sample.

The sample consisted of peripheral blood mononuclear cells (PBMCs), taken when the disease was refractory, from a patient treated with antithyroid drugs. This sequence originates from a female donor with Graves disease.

At the DNA level, the sequence is TGCAGCGTTGGGACTAGCGGAAACACCGGGGAGCTGTTTTTT. This gives the protein CSVGTSGNTGELFF. Here the chain combines TRBV29-1 and TRBJ2-2; TRBD2 agrees with 10 junctional bases. CDR1 and CDR2 are read off the germline V gene as SQVTM and ANQGSEA. V is trimmed back by 4 bases and J by 2 bases, and the junction contains 1 base that no gene match accounts for. From its cysteine to its phenylalanine, the CDR3 spans 14 amino acids. Left in the record is the CDR3 DNA by itself, 42 bases read in frame from the first base.